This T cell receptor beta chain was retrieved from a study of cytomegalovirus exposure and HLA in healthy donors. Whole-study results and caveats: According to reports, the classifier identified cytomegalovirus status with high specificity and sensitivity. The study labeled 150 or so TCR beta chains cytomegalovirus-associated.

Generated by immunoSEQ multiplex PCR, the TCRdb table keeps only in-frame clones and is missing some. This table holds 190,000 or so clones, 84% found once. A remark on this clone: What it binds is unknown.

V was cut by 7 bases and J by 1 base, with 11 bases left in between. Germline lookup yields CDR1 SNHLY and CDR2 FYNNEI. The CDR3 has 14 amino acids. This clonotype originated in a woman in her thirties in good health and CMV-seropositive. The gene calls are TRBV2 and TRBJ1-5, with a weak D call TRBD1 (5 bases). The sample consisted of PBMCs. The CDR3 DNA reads TGTGCCAGCAATTGGGGGGACAGCAATCAGCCCCAGCATTTT. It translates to CASNWGDSNQPQHF. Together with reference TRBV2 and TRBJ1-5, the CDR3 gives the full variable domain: EPEVTQTPSHQVTQMGQEVILRCVPISNHLYFYWYRQILGQKVEFLVSFYNNEISEKSEIFDDQFSVERPDGSNFTLKIRSTKLEDSAMYFCASNWGDSNQPQHFGDGTRLSIL.